Listed below are T cell receptor beta chains from one sample, sequenced in a study of blood T cell repertoires in COVID-19. The table came from immunoSEQ multiplex PCR; TCRdb's copy has only in-frame clones and leaves some out. The sample lists about 280,000 clones; less than 85% were seen once. Input material: PBMCs or T cells enriched from blood (not recorded which). These receptors came from a woman between 45 and 60 years old who had recovered from COVID-19. Each CDR3 is given with its conserved first and last residue. The D gene is left open where the match is weak. Some rows have no size entry. The others give once, few or many, or a class for an expanded clone.

j_call	cdr3_length	clone_size	d_call	v_call	cdr3_aa	cdr3_nt
TRBJ2-5	15	-	-	TRBV12-5	CASATGRSFQETQYF	TGTGCTAGTGCTACAGGGCGTTCATTCCAAGAGACCCAGTACTTC
TRBJ2-7	21	once	-	TRBV21-1	CASSKAERDSTTTVRSYEQYF	TGTGCCAGCAGCAAAGCAGAACGGGACTCGACGACAACGGTTCGGTCCTACGAGCAGTACTTC
TRBJ1-6	15	-	TRBD1	TRBV19	CASSLDRPTNSPLHF	TGTGCCAGTAGCTTGGACAGGCCAACAAATTCACCCCTCCACTTT
TRBJ2-2	13	-	-	TRBV5-1	CASRKGQAGELFF	TGCGCCAGCAGAAAGGGGCAGGCCGGGGAGCTGTTTTTT
TRBJ2-2	15	once	TRBD2	TRBV6-5	CASRQRLAGAGELFF	TGTGCCAGCAGACAAAGACTAGCGGGGGCCGGGGAGCTGTTTTTT
TRBJ2-3	15	-	TRBD1	TRBV3-1/TRBV3-2	CASSTRDRVTDTQYF	TGTGCCAGCAGCACGAGGGACAGGGTCACAGATACGCAGTATTTT
TRBJ2-5	11	-	-	TRBV11-1	CASSQKETQYF	TGTGCCAGCAGCCAGAAAGAGACCCAGTACTTC
TRBJ1-4	16	-	-	TRBV4-2	CASSQGMATPNEKLFF	TGTGCCAGCAGCCAAGGAATGGCCACGCCTAATGAAAAACTGTTTTTT
TRBJ1-1	13	once	TRBD1	TRBV18	CASFYDRGYQAFF	TGTGCCAGCTTTTATGACAGGGGGTATCAAGCTTTCTTT
TRBJ2-2	14	-	-	TRBV11-3	CASSLQRSTGELFF	TGTGCCAGCAGCTTACAGCGCTCCACCGGGGAGCTGTTTTTT
TRBJ2-1	13	-	-	TRBV11-2	CASSRLTYNEQFF	TGTGCCAGCAGCCGACTCACCTACAATGAGCAGTTCTTC
TRBJ1-1	13	-	-	TRBV18	CASSLRGGTEAFF	TGTGCCAGCTCCCTGAGGGGAGGGACTGAAGCTTTCTTT
TRBJ1-5	14	-	-	TRBV27	CASSSQVSNQPQHF	TGTGCCAGCTCGAGTCAGGTGAGCAATCAGCCCCAGCATTTT
TRBJ2-2	15	once	-	TRBV30	CAWSRGTANTGELFF	TGTGCCTGGAGTAGGGGGACCGCGAACACCGGGGAGCTGTTTTTT
TRBJ2-7	12	-	TRBD1	TRBV3-1/TRBV3-2	CASSQQGDEQYF	TGTGCCAGCAGCCAGCAGGGGGACGAGCAGTACTTC
TRBJ1-1	18	-	TRBD1	TRBV19	CASSIRVFWDREDTEAFF	TGTGCCAGTAGTATAAGGGTGTTCTGGGACAGGGAAGACACTGAAGCTTTCTTT
TRBJ2-7	13	-	TRBD2	TRBV27	CASSLGLAYEQYF	TGTGCCAGCAGTCTGGGACTAGCTTACGAGCAGTACTTC
TRBJ2-6	15	few	-	TRBV5-8	CASSKDRSGANVLTF	TGTGCCAGCAGCAAGGACAGATCCGGGGCCAACGTCCTGACTTTC
TRBJ1-1	15	-	TRBD1	TRBV11-2	CASSSSGTVNTEAFF	TGTGCCAGCAGCTCTTCCGGGACAGTGAACACTGAAGCTTTCTTT
TRBJ2-1	15	-	-	TRBV21-1	CASSKAPSGGIEQFF	TGTGCCAGCAGCAAAGCCCCTAGCGGGGGAATAGAGCAGTTCTTC
TRBJ2-1	12	many	-	TRBV6-1	CASSEIGWEQFF	TGTGCCAGCAGTGAGATCGGGTGGGAGCAGTTCTTC
TRBJ1-5	14	-	-	TRBV15	CATSREHSNQPQHF	TGTGCCACCAGCAGAGAACATAGCAATCAGCCCCAGCATTTT
TRBJ2-3	15	-	-	TRBV3-1/TRBV3-2	CASSQDWRGLDTQYF	TGTGCCAGCAGCCAAGATTGGAGGGGGCTGGATACGCAGTATTTT
TRBJ2-2	12	-	-	TRBV19	CASSVSTGELFF	TGTGCCAGTAGCGTCAGCACCGGGGAGCTGTTTTTT
TRBJ2-1	14	-	TRBD2	TRBV2	CASSEIAGVNEQFF	TGTGCCAGCAGTGAAATAGCGGGAGTCAATGAGCAGTTCTTC
TRBJ2-1	16	-	TRBD2	TRBV30	CAWSTLRGGRADEQFF	TGTGCCTGGAGCACTCTGAGGGGCGGGAGAGCGGATGAGCAGTTCTTC
TRBJ1-1	12	once	TRBD1	TRBV29-1	CSVDEGAAEAFF	TGCAGCGTTGATGAGGGGGCAGCCGAAGCTTTCTTT
TRBJ2-1	16	-	TRBD2	TRBV5-4	CASSLGGTSLNNEQFF	TGTGCCAGCAGCTTGGGTGGGACTAGCCTAAACAATGAGCAGTTCTTC
TRBJ2-7	14	-	-	TRBV7-2	CASSLGSQSYEQYF	TGTGCCAGCAGCCTCGGGAGCCAGTCCTACGAGCAGTACTTC
TRBJ2-1	16	-	TRBD2	TRBV20-1	CSASSSGRGSYNEQFF	TGCAGTGCTAGTTCTAGCGGGAGGGGAAGCTACAATGAGCAGTTCTTC
TRBJ2-4	15	-	TRBD1	TRBV4-3	CASSQDSDRATPEYF	TGCGCCAGCAGCCAAGACTCGGACAGGGCAACCCCAGAGTACTTC
TRBJ2-1	13	-	-	TRBV11-2	CASSLGVYNEQFF	TGTGCCAGCAGCCTCGGGGTGTACAATGAGCAGTTCTTC
TRBJ2-7	14	-	TRBD1	TRBV19	CASSIDGQAREQYF	TGTGCCAGTAGTATTGACGGACAGGCTCGAGAGCAGTACTTC
TRBJ2-7	12	-	-	TRBV5-6	CASSLSGYEQYF	TGTGCCAGCAGCTTGTCAGGTTATGAGCAGTACTTC
TRBJ1-3	14	-	TRBD1	TRBV5-1	CASSQRDSRNTIYF	TGCGCCAGCAGCCAAAGGGACAGTCGAAACACCATATATTTT
TRBJ1-6	14	-	TRBD1	TRBV7-8	CASSWTGGDSPLHF	TGTGCCAGCAGCTGGACAGGGGGCGATTCACCCCTCCACTTT
TRBJ1-1	13	-	-	TRBV19	CASSMGRETEAFF	TGTGCCAGTAGTATGGGCAGAGAAACTGAAGCTTTCTTT
TRBJ1-2	13	-	TRBD1	TRBV11-2	CASSPGTVYGYTF	TGTGCCAGCAGCCCGGGGACAGTCTATGGCTACACCTTC
TRBJ2-1	13	-	TRBD2	TRBV29-1	CSVILAGRNEQFF	TGCAGCGTTATTCTAGCGGGGCGCAATGAGCAGTTCTTC
TRBJ1-5	14	-	-	TRBV5-1	CASSLPGDNQPQHF	TGCGCCAGCAGCTTACCTGGGGACAACCAGCCCCAGCATTTT
TRBJ2-7	14	-	-	TRBV10-1	CASSASETSYEQYF	TGCGCCAGTTCAGCTAGCGAGACTTCCTACGAGCAGTACTTC
TRBJ2-5	17	-	TRBD2	TRBV9	CASSPVGASGRDETQYF	TGTGCCAGCAGCCCGGTCGGGGCTAGCGGGAGGGACGAGACCCAGTACTTC
TRBJ1-1	13	-	TRBD1	TRBV19	CASSMDRGTEAFF	TGTGCCAGTAGTATGGACAGGGGTACTGAAGCTTTCTTT
TRBJ1-2	15	-	-	TRBV9	CASSVEAGYTYGYTF	TGTGCCAGCAGCGTAGAGGCAGGTTATACCTATGGCTACACCTTC
TRBJ1-1	14	-	-	TRBV5-1	CASSPQGSATEAFF	TGCGCCAGCAGCCCGCAGGGATCGGCTACTGAAGCTTTCTTT
TRBJ2-3	14	-	-	TRBV5-1	CASSLAFSSDTQYF	TGCGCCAGCAGCTTGGCCTTCTCTTCGGATACGCAGTATTTT
TRBJ1-3	14	-	-	TRBV3-1/TRBV3-2	CASSQGLSGNTIYF	TGTGCCAGCAGCCAAGGACTCTCTGGAAACACCATATATTTT
TRBJ2-7	14	-	TRBD1	TRBV5-4	CASSSWTGYYEQYF	TGTGCCAGCAGCTCCTGGACAGGCTACTACGAGCAGTACTTC
TRBJ2-7	14	-	-	TRBV19	CASSSLDPPYEQYF	TGTGCCAGTAGCTCACTAGACCCCCCCTACGAGCAGTACTTC
TRBJ2-7	18	-	TRBD1	TRBV28	CASSLLVWVWGQGYEQYF	TGTGCCAGCAGTTTATTAGTTTGGGTGTGGGGACAGGGCTACGAGCAGTACTTC
TRBJ1-3	13	-	-	TRBV20-1	CSASGQMGNTIYF	TGCAGTGCTAGTGGGCAGATGGGAAACACCATATATTTT
TRBJ2-2	17	-	-	TRBV11-2	CASSFQEGRDYTGELFF	TGTGCCAGCAGCTTTCAGGAAGGGCGGGATTACACCGGGGAGCTGTTTTTT
TRBJ2-3	17	-	TRBD2	TRBV4-1	CASSQVLAGTNKDTQYF	TGCGCCAGCAGCCAAGTTCTAGCGGGGACTAATAAGGATACGCAGTATTTT
TRBJ2-3	13	-	-	TRBV30	CAWSGGVTNTQYF	TGTGCCTGGAGTGGGGGGGTAACGAATACGCAGTATTTT
TRBJ2-7	13	-	TRBD1	TRBV19	CASRGTGAYEQYF	TGTGCCTCTAGGGGGACAGGGGCCTACGAGCAGTACTTC